Sequencing of this T cell receptor beta chain was carried out in a study of blood T cell repertoires in COVID-19. The wider study: Some COVID-19 samples were acute and others convalescent; all came from the United States, Italy and Spain. Sample material is recorded as cDNA or gDNA derived from T cells, B-cell-depleted T cells, or PBMCs.

Authors' analysis steps: Reference gene primer amplification gave nucleated cell count estimates. This table comes from immunoSEQ multiplex PCR, and its TCRdb copy is limited to in-frame clones, with some not included. That table supplies the V and J calls and clone size; D and trimming were determined from the DNA. The table lists tens of thousands of clones, under 85% of them singletons. The CDR3 consists of 14 residues. Trimming shortened V by 2 bases and J by 10 bases, and 12 bases separated the two germline ends. Germline loops: CDR1 SGHAT, CDR2 FQDESV (reference sequence). This rearrangement joins TRBV11-1 to TRBJ1-6; D ambiguous. The sequence was collected from a woman between 65 and 79 years old with acute or convalescent COVID-19. The specimen was peripheral blood. This chain's CDR3 is CASSLPTEGSPLHF. DNA for the CDR3: TGTGCCAGCAGCTTACCAACAGAAGGATCACCCCTCCACTTT.